Included here is one TCR beta chain sequence, with context. This sample was included in a study of blood T cell repertoires in COVID-19. The data were produced by immunoSEQ multiplex PCR, yet TCRdb's version contains in-frame clones alone and is incomplete. The sample has some 260,000 clones; just over 90% are singletons. The specimen was PBMCs or T cells enriched from blood (not recorded which). This sequence originates from a woman aged 18-35 years who had recovered from COVID-19.

The CDR3 region is CASSLTGTGNGYTF. The DNA of the CDR3 is TGCGCCAGCAGCTTGACCGGGACAGGGAACGGCTACACCTTC. J is TRBJ1-2 and V is TRBV5-1; 9 bases match TRBD1. The ends lost 1 base at V and 8 bases at J; junction bases unmatched: 6. CDR1 and CDR2 (germline): SGHRS, YFSETQ. The CDR3 is 14 amino acids.